The 28 T cell receptor beta chains in this list originate from one sample, sequenced in a study of CD8+CD57+ T cells in acquired aplastic anemia. Profiles of TCR beta VDJ and CDR3 were generated from a genomic DNA template. TCRdb re-called the reads with MiXCR, one entry per CDR3 protein. This sample has just over 450,000 distinct CDR3 sequences, with approximately 32% found just once. The authors sequenced patients whose flow cytometry had shown CD8+CD57+ cell expansion. Material for sequencing was sorted CD4+, CD8+, or CD8+CD57+ T cells (not recorded which) from PBMCs. These receptors came from a human donor with aplastic anemia.

The chain employs TRBV5-1 and TRBJ2-7; D possibly corresponds to TRBD1 (5 bases). The CDR3 is made up of 14 amino acids. Germline V gene data show CDR1 as SGHRS and CDR2 as YFSETQ. V lost 5 bases and J 0 bases, leaving 12 bases between the germline ends. The CDR3 DNA reads as TGCGCCAGCAGGCGCGGACAAAACTCCTACGAGCAGTACTTC. This codes for CASRRGQNSYEQYF.

This clonotype has at least ten counts. The V call is TRBV29-1, the J call TRBJ1-5, with TRBD1 identical over 10 bases. V was pared by 7 bases and J by 6 bases, with 3 bases of the junction left unmatched. The CDR3 consists of 12 residues. CDR1 is SQVTM, CDR2 ANQGSEA, per germline. For the CDR3, the DNA is TGCAGCGCCCGGGACAGGGGTCAGCCCCAGCATTTT. Amino acids: CSARDRGQPQHF.

This chain links TRBV19 with TRBJ2-1; maybe TRBD1 (8 bases). Germline lookup yields CDR1 LNHDA and CDR2 SQIVND (reference sequence). The CDR3 sequence is 14 residues long. Trimming pared 7 bases from V and 6 bases from J, leaving 16 bases between. DNA of the CDR3: TGTGCCAGTAAGGACAGGGAGGGGGGCAATGAGCAGTTCTTC. This codes for CASKDREGGNEQFF.

There are a few counts of this clonotype. The chain has TRBV20-1 and TRBJ1-2; D might be TRBD1 (5 bases). With 6 bases removed from V and 2 bases from J, the gap between germline ends came to 16 bases. The CDR3 is 14 residues long. CDR1 is DFQATT and CDR2 is SNEGSKA in the germline V gene (reference sequence). CDR3 sequence (DNA): TGCAGTGCCCTGAGGCACAGGAGAAACTATGGCTACACCTTC. Its translation: CSALRHRRNYGYTF.

In the case of this clonotype: A much larger clone lies a single base off, so this may be a read error. This chain links TRBV7-2 with TRBJ2-7; D not resolved. The CDR3 contains 15 residues. With 4 bases removed from V and 0 bases from J, the gap between germline ends came to 13 bases. The germline V gene has CDR1 SGHTA and CDR2 FQGNSA. CDR3 residues: CASSSVPRPSYEQYF. Written as DNA, the CDR3 is TGTGCCAGCAGCTCAGTCCCCAGGCCCTCCTACGAGCAGTACTTC.

In DNA, the CDR3 is TGTGCCAGCAGCCCGGGGACGGGTAGGGGGAACACTGAAGCTTTCTTT. The encoded protein is CASSPGTGRGNTEAFF. The V gene is TRBV13, the J gene TRBJ1-1, with D perhaps TRBD1 (5 bases). Trimming cost V 5 bases and J 1 base, with 17 bases left between them. Germline CDR1 is PRHDT and CDR2 is FYEKMQ (reference sequence). The CDR3 consists of 16 residues.

Of note for this clonotype: Germline is not matched at one junction end, which may reflect a read error. The chain is built from TRBV20-1 and TRBJ2-2; D perhaps matches TRBD2 (5 bases). Germline CDR1 is DFQATT and CDR2 is SNEGSKA (reference sequence). This CDR3 region has 15 residues. This chain's CDR3 is CGASRSPINTGELFF. CDR3 bases: TGCGGTGCTAGCCGGTCCCCCATTAACACCGGGGAGCTGTTTTTT.

The rearrangement links TRBV7-3 to TRBJ2-1; 10 bases map to TRBD1. The CDR3 covers 15 residues. The germline gives CDR1 SGHTA, CDR2 FQGTGA. Trimming took 5 bases from V and 9 from J; bases not matched to a gene: 10. This CDR3 reads CASSTTGGGSGEQFF. CDR3 DNA sequence: TGTGCCAGCAGCACGACAGGGGGCGGGTCCGGTGAGCAGTTCTTC. The full variable domain, completed using reference TRBV7-3 and TRBJ2-1, is GAGVSQTPSNKVTEKGKYVELRCDPISGHTALYWYRQSLGQGPEFLIYFQGTGAADDSGLPNDRFFAVRPEGSVSTLKIQRTERGDSAVYLCASSTTGGGSGEQFFGPGTRLTVL.

The table lists this clonotype with a few counts. The gene calls are TRBV6-1 and TRBJ1-5; possibly TRBD1 for D (6 bases). The germline CDR1 and CDR2 sequences are MNHNS and SASEGT. V dropped 7 bases and J dropped 1 base, with 11 bases sitting between them. This CDR3 region has 14 residues. CDR3 DNA: TGTGCCAGCACTACAGGGTCGAGCAATCAGCCCCAGCATTTT. It yields the protein CASTTGSSNQPQHF.

This clonotype was seen only a few times. The V and J genes are TRBV7-9 and TRBJ2-2; D gene uncertain. V was cut by 4 bases and J by 6 bases, with 0 bases left in between. The germline V gene encodes CDR1 SEHNR and CDR2 FQNEAQ (reference sequence). The CDR3 has 10 amino acids. The CDR3 spells CASSSGELFF. CDR3 in DNA: TGTGCCAGCAGCTCCGGGGAGCTGTTTTTT.

The J gene is TRBJ1-1, the V gene TRBV14, with no clear D. This CDR3 has 14 residues. Trimming stripped 8 bases from V and 6 bases from J, with 19 bases between. The germline V gene encodes CDR1 SGHDN and CDR2 FVKESK. In nucleotides, the CDR3 is TGTGCCAGCTCCCTCAAGGGTAAGGACGCTGAAGCTTTCTTT. It yields the protein CASSLKGKDAEAFF.

Concerning this clonotype itself: Possible read error: a much larger clone is one base away. V is TRBV19 and J is TRBJ1-1, with a weak D call TRBD1 (5 bases). The V and J ends lost 5 bases and 10 bases respectively, with 14 bases between them. Germline V gene data show CDR1 as LNHDA and CDR2 as SQIVND (reference sequence). The CDR3 loop spans 12 amino acids. The CDR3 reads CASSVRGWGAFF. CDR3 in DNA: TGTGCCAGTAGTGTGAGGGGTTGGGGAGCTTTCTTT.

This chain joins TRBV7-9 and TRBJ2-7; tentative D call: TRBD1 (5 bases). Germline values: CDR1 SEHNR, CDR2 FQNEAQ (reference sequence). The CDR3 covers 15 residues. Trimming stripped 1 base from V and 7 bases from J, with 17 bases between. CDR3 loop: CASSLEPVGADEQYF. The CDR3 nucleotides read TGTGCCAGCAGCTTAGAGCCCGTAGGGGCGGATGAGCAGTACTTC.

The chain combines TRBV19 with TRBJ1-6; D is ambiguous. Germline loops: CDR1 LNHDA, CDR2 SQIVND (reference sequence). V was clipped by 4 bases and J by 8 bases, with 9 bases between them. The CDR3 is made up of 13 amino acids. CDR3 DNA sequence: TGTGCCAGTAGTACCGCGGTGGATTCACCCCTCCACTTT. Its translation: CASSTAVDSPLHF. Filled out from reference TRBV19 and TRBJ1-6, the complete variable domain reads DGGITQSPKYLFRKEGQNVTLSCEQNLNHDAMYWYRQDPGQGLRLIYYSQIVNDFQKGDIAEGYSVSREKKESFPLTVTSAQKNPTAFYLCASSTAVDSPLHFGNGTRLTVT.

This clonotype was observed at least ten times. The V gene is TRBV10-3, the J gene TRBJ2-7; weak D call: TRBD1 (6 bases). Germline values: CDR1 ENHRY, CDR2 SYGVKD. The V and J ends lost 3 bases and 6 bases respectively, with 18 bases between them. CDR3 length equals 15 residues. CDR3 residues: CAISDPFKQGSEQYF. The CDR3 nucleotides are TGTGCCATCAGTGACCCCTTTAAACAGGGAAGCGAGCAGTACTTC.

J is TRBJ1-1 and V is TRBV3-1; D might be TRBD1 (6 bases). CDR1 is LGHDT, CDR2 YNNKEL, per germline (reference sequence). The CDR3 sequence is 15 residues long. Trimming pared 1 base from V and 3 bases from J, leaving 12 bases between. In DNA form, the CDR3 reads TGTGCCAGCAGCCAAGCCCTACCAGGGGACACTGAAGCTTTCTTT. Protein product: CASSQALPGDTEAFF. Complete variable domain (other parts from reference TRBV3-1 and TRBJ1-1): DTAVSQTPKYLVTQMGNDKSIKCEQNLGHDTMYWYKQDSKKFLKIMFSYNNKELIINETVPNRFSPKSPDKAHLNLHINSLELGDSAVYFCASSQALPGDTEAFFGQGTRLTVV.

This clonotype was seen many times. This rearrangement joins TRBV7-2 to TRBJ2-7, with 10 bases aligning to TRBD1. Per germline, CDR1 SGHTA and CDR2 FQGNSA. J lost 5 bases, V lost 1 base, and 5 bases had no gene match. The CDR3 is made up of 15 amino acids. Here the CDR3 DNA reads TGTGCCAGCAGCTTAGATGGGGACAGGGGTAACGAGCAGTACTTC. This translates into CASSLDGDRGNEQYF.

This clonotype has a handful of counts. The chain uses TRBV5-6 and TRBJ1-1; no reliable D call. Trimming took off 4 bases at V and 4 bases at J, with 23 bases between the two ends. This CDR3 is built from 17 residues. Germline-derived CDR1 and CDR2 are SGHDT and YYEEEE. For the CDR3, the DNA is TGTGCCAGCAGCCGAAGGCCCCCAGGAGATCTGACCACTGAAGCTTTCTTT. Protein: CASSRRPPGDLTTEAFF. The whole variable domain, filled in from reference TRBV5-6 and TRBJ1-1, reads DAGVTQSPTHLIKTRGQQVTLRCSPKSGHDTVSWYQQALGQGPQFIFQYYEEEERQRGNFPDRFSGHQFPNYSSELNVNALLLGDSALYLCASSRRPPGDLTTEAFFGQGTRLTVV.

This clonotype was detected a few times. The chain joins TRBV29-1 to TRBJ1-2, with TRBD1 identical over 11 bases. V lost 5 bases, J lost 7 bases, and 3 bases stayed unmatched. Per the germline V gene, CDR1 is SQVTM and CDR2 is ANQGSEA. The CDR3 runs to 12 residues. CDR3 amino acids: CSVPGQGGGYTF. For the CDR3, the DNA is TGCAGCGTTCCGGGACAGGGGGGTGGCTACACCTTC.

This clonotype was seen a single time. The chain carries TRBV25-1 and TRBJ2-1; possibly TRBD1 or TRBD2 for D (5 bases each). Per the germline V gene, CDR1 is MGHDK and CDR2 is SYGVNS. This CDR3 has 15 residues. The V and J ends lost 5 bases and 5 bases respectively, with 16 bases between them. CDR3 nucleotides: TGTGCCAGCAGTCCCCCCGGGGCAGGGAACAATGAGCAGTTCTTC. This sequence encodes CASSPPGAGNNEQFF.

This clonotype was seen a handful of times. One end of the junction does not line up with germline, which may come from a read error. The J gene is TRBJ2-3, the V gene TRBV10-3; 10 bases map to TRBD2. Germline loops: CDR1 ENHRY, CDR2 SYGVKD. This CDR3 comprises 15 residues. CDR3 sequence: CASSGGTSVPDTQYF. The CDR3 region has the DNA TGTGCCAGCAGTGGCGGGACTAGCGTCCCAGATACGCAGTATTTT.

The V gene is TRBV2, the J gene TRBJ2-1; D is unresolved. V shed 6 bases and J shed 0 bases, with 12 bases lying between them. CDR1 and CDR2 (germline): SNHLY, FYNNEI. The CDR3 length is 15 residues. This CDR3 is CASSHTRRSYNEQFF. Here the CDR3 DNA reads TGTGCCAGCAGCCACACACGCCGCTCCTACAATGAGCAGTTCTTC.

This clonotype showed up just once. The V and J genes are TRBV5-1 and TRBJ2-1, with 13 bases lining up with TRBD2. The V gene's germline CDR1 is SGHRS and CDR2 YFSETQ. The CDR3 has 18 residues. V was clipped by 0 bases and J by 2 bases; unmatched bases: 5. The CDR3 loop reads CASSLVTSGGPTYNEQFF. The CDR3 DNA is TGCGCCAGCAGCTTGGTGACTAGCGGGGGGCCTACCTACAATGAGCAGTTCTTC. The complete variable domain, with remaining parts taken from reference TRBV5-1 and TRBJ2-1, reads KAGVTQTPRYLIKTRGQQVTLSCSPISGHRSVSWYQQTPGQGLQFLFEYFSETQRNKGNFPGRFSGRQFSNSRSEMNVSTLELGDSALYLCASSLVTSGGPTYNEQFFGPGTRLTVL.

V and J are TRBV12-3 or TRBV12-4 and TRBJ2-5, with no clear D. CDR3 length: 13 residues. Trimming removed 4 bases at V and 1 base at J, with 7 bases between. CDR3 region: CASSYRFQETQYF. Here the CDR3 DNA reads TGTGCCAGCAGTTATCGTTTCCAAGAGACCCAGTACTTC.

This clonotype was found a few times. The chain combines TRBV6-1 with TRBJ1-1, with unresolved D. This CDR3 spans 14 amino acids. Trimming pared 7 bases from V and 5 bases from J, leaving 17 bases between. Per the germline V gene, CDR1 is MNHNS and CDR2 is SASEGT. The CDR3 here is CASNKDSTKTEAFF. The CDR3 nucleotides are TGTGCCAGCAATAAGGACTCTACGAAAACTGAAGCTTTCTTT.

This clonotype was counted at least ten times. The rearrangement uses TRBV2 and TRBJ2-7; D might be TRBD1 (5 bases). The CDR3 totals 15 residues. V was shortened by 2 bases and J by 2 bases, with 13 bases between the two germline ends. From germline, CDR1 is SNHLY and CDR2 FYNNEI. The DNA of the CDR3 is TGTGCCAGCAGTGAAAATCCGACAGCACCCTACGAGCAGTACTTC. The encoded protein is CASSENPTAPYEQYF.

This clonotype was detected ten times or more. V gene TRBV5-1 combines with J gene TRBJ2-1; the D is unclear. The CDR3 has 13 amino acids. Germline values: CDR1 SGHRS, CDR2 YFSETQ. V dropped 0 bases and J dropped 10 bases, with 11 bases sitting between them. The CDR3 reads CASSLGLGGEQFF. CDR3 in DNA: TGCGCCAGCAGCTTGGGGCTTGGCGGCGAGCAGTTCTTC.

This clonotype was counted at least ten times. The chain has TRBV25-1 and TRBJ1-2, with 8 bases identical to TRBD1. The J segment lost 8 bases and the V segment lost 1 base, leaving 6 bases of the junction unmatched. Germline CDR1 reads MGHDK; CDR2 reads SYGVNS. The CDR3 consists of 14 residues. CDR3: CASSELPTGVGYTF. CDR3 DNA sequence: TGTGCCAGCAGTGAATTGCCGACAGGGGTAGGCTACACCTTC.